This TCR beta chain was found in a study of blood T cell repertoires in COVID-19. On the study more broadly: The study drew acute and convalescent COVID-19 samples from the United States, Italy and Spain.

The assay was immunoSEQ multiplex PCR, and TCRdb's table has in-frame clones only and misses some. The table lists tens of thousands of clones, about 84% of them singletons, with roughly 43% in the top ten. This CDR3 spans 17 amino acids. CDR1 is LGHNA and CDR2 is YSLEER in the germline V gene. With 0 bases clipped from V and 2 bases from J, the junction kept 9 bases outside the gene matches. The sequenced sample was peripheral blood. This chain joins TRBV4-3 and TRBJ2-7; 8 nucleotides match TRBD1. The source is a woman older than 75 with acute or convalescent COVID-19. For the CDR3, the DNA is TGCGCCAGCAGCCAAGATCGCGGGACAGGTCAAACCTACGAGCAGTACTTC. Translated: CASSQDRGTGQTYEQYF.